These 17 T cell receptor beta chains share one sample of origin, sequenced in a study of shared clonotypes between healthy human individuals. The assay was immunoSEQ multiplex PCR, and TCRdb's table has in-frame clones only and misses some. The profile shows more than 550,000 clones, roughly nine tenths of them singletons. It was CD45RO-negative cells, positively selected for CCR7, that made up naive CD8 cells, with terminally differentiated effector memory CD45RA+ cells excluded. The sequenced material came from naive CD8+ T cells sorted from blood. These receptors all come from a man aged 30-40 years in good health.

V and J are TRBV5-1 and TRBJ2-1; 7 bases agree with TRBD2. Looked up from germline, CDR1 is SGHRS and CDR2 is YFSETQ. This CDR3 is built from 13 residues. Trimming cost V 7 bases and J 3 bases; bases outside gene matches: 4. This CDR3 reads CASRTRDYNEQFF. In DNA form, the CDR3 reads TGCGCCAGCCGGACTAGAGACTACAATGAGCAGTTCTTC.

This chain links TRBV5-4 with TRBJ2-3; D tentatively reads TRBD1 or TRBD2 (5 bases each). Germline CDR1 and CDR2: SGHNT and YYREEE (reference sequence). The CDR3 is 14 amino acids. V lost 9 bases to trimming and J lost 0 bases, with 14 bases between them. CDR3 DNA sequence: TGTGCCACCGAAAGGGACCCTAGCACAGATACGCAGTATTTT. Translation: CATERDPSTDTQYF.

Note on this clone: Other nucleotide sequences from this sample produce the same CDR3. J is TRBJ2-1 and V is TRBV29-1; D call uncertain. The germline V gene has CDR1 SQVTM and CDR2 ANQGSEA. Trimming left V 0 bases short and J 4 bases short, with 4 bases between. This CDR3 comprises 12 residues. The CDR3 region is CSVEDRYNEQFF. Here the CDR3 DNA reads TGCAGCGTTGAAGATCGGTACAATGAGCAGTTCTTC.

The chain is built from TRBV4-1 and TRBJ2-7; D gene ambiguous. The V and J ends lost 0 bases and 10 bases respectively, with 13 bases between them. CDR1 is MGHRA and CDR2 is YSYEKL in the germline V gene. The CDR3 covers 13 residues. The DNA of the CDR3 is TGCGCCAGCAGCCAAGATGTGACTTTCGTACAGTACTTC. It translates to CASSQDVTFVQYF.

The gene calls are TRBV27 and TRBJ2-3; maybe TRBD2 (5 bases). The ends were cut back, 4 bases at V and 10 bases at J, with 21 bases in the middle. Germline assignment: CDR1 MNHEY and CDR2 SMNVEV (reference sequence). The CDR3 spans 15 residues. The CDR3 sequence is CASSSTTGESRAQYF. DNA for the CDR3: TGTGCCAGCAGTTCGACTACCGGTGAGAGTCGGGCGCAGTATTTT.

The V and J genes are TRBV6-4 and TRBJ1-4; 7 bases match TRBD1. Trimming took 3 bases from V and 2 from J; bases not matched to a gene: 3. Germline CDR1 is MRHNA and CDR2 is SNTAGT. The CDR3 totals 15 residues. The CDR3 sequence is CASSERGGTNEKLFF. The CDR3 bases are TGTGCCAGCAGTGAGAGAGGGGGCACTAATGAAAAACTGTTTTTT.

CDR3 sequence (DNA): TGTGCCAGCAGTGTTCAGGGGGAGGCCTACGAGCAGTACTTC. This encodes CASSVQGEAYEQYF. The gene calls are TRBV27 and TRBJ2-7; possibly TRBD1 for D (7 bases). Trimming took off 5 bases at V and 2 bases at J, with 13 bases between the two ends. In germline, CDR1 is MNHEY, CDR2 SMNVEV (reference sequence). The CDR3 sequence is 14 residues long.

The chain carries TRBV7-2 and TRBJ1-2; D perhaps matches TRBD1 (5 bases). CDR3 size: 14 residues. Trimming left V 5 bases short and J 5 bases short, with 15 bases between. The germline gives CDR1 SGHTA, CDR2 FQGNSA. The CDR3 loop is CASSRGAGPYGYTF. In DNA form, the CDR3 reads TGTGCCAGCAGCCGAGGGGCGGGGCCTTATGGCTACACCTTC.

Written as DNA, the CDR3 is TGTGCCAGCAGTTTACGTGACAGGGGCCGGTCTAATGAAAAACTGTTTTTT. This translates into CASSLRDRGRSNEKLFF. V usage is TRBV28 and J usage is TRBJ1-4; 8 bases are shared with TRBD1. The CDR3 sequence is 17 residues long. Trimming removed 2 bases from V and 3 bases from J; junction bases left unmatched: 8. CDR1 is MDHEN and CDR2 is SYDVKM in the germline V gene.

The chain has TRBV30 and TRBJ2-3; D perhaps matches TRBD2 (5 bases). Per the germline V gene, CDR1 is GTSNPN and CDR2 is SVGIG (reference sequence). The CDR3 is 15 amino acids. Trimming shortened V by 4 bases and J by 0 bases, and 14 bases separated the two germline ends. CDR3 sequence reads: CAWTKGASSTDTQYF. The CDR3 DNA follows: TGTGCCTGGACAAAGGGAGCCTCTAGCACAGATACGCAGTATTTT.

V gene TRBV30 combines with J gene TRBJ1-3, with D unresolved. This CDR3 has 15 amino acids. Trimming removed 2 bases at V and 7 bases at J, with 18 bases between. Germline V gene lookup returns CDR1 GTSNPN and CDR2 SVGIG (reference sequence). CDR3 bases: TGTGCCTGGAGTCGCCCGGTAGGGAGCTCCAACACCATATATTTT. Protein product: CAWSRPVGSSNTIYF.

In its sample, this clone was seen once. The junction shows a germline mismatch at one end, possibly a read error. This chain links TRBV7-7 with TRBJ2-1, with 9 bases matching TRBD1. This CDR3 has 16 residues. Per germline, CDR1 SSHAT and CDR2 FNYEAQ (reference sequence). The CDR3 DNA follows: TGTGCTAGCAGCCTGGGACAGGGTGTACCCTACAATGAGCAGTTCTTC. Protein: CASSLGQGVPYNEQFF.

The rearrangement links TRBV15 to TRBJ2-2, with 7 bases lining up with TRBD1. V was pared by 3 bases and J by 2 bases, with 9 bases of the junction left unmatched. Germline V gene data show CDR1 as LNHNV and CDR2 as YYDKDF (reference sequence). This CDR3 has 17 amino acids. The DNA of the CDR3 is TGTGCCACCAGCAGCTCCTACGGGACAGTTAACACCGGGGAGCTGTTTTTT. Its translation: CATSSSYGTVNTGELFF.

CDR3 in amino acids: CASSLFAGTDTQYF. CDR3 DNA: TGTGCCAGCAGCTTATTCGCAGGCACAGATACGCAGTATTTT. This sequence joins TRBV11-2 and TRBJ2-3, with unresolved D. The germline V and J ends were trimmed by 2 bases and 1 base, with 7 bases remaining between them. In germline, CDR1 is SGHAT, CDR2 FQNNGV. The CDR3 runs 14 residues.

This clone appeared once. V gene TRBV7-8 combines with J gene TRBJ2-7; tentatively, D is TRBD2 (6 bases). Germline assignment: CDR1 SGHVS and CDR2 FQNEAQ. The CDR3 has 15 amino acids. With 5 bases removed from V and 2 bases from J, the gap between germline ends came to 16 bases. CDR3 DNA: TGTGCCAGCAGCCCCCCTGGCGGGGTCGCCTACGAGCAGTACTTC. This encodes CASSPPGGVAYEQYF.

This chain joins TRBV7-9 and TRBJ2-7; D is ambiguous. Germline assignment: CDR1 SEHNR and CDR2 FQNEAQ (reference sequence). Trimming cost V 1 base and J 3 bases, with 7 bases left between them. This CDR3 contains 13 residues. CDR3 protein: CASSLGSDYEQYF. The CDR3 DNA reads TGTGCCAGCAGCTTAGGGAGCGACTACGAGCAGTACTTC.

The CDR3 region is CASSLEAWEYPYEQYF. The CDR3 nucleotides are TGTGCCAGCAGCTTAGAGGCATGGGAATATCCCTACGAGCAGTACTTC. The V call is TRBV7-2, the J call TRBJ2-7, with D hard to call. Germline V gene lookup returns CDR1 SGHTA and CDR2 FQGNSA. The CDR3 has 16 residues. V was shortened by 1 base and J by 2 bases, with 15 bases between the two germline ends.